This T cell receptor beta chain came from a study of T cells after yellow fever vaccination. A process of 5'RACE template switching, which added a universal primer site and UMIs, was used to make TCR cDNA. MiXCR was run by TCRdb on the 5' RACE reads, yielding one entry per CDR3 protein. The sample has 250,000 or so distinct CDR3 sequences, more than 3.5% seen once. Ten or more counts support this clonotype. Its antigen remains unknown. The study's findings and limits: Most primary-vaccination clones reappeared after the booster (just under 98% CD4, about 88% CD8). Abundant clonotypes from the bulk population could get into FACS-sorted repertoires as contaminants. Weaker in magnitude, the secondary response showed a faster peak on day 5 versus 15.

CDR1 is SQVTM, CDR2 ANQGSEA, per germline. V was cut by 1 base and J by 7 bases, with 8 bases left in between. This CDR3 has 11 residues. The source material was PBMCs, sampled 15 days after the yellow fever booster vaccination. This chain uses TRBV29-1 with TRBJ2-7; no clear D gene. This clonotype originated in a man aged 18 to 30 who received the YFV17D yellow fever vaccine. Written as DNA, the CDR3 is TGCAGCGTTGAAGTTGTGAGGGAGCAGTACTTC. This translates into CSVEVVREQYF.